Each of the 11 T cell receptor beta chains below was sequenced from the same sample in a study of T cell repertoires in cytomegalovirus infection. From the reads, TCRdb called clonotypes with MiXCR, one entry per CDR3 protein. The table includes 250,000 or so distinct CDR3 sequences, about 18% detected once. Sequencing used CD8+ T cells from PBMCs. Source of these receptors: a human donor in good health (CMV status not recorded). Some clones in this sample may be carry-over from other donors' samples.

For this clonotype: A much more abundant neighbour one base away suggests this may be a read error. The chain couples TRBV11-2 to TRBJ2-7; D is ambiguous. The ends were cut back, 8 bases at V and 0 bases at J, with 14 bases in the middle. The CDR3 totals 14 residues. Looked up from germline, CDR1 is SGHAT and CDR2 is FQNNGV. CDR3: CASGLRRSSYEQYF. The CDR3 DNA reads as TGTGCCAGCGGCCTAAGACGGAGCTCCTACGAGCAGTACTTC.

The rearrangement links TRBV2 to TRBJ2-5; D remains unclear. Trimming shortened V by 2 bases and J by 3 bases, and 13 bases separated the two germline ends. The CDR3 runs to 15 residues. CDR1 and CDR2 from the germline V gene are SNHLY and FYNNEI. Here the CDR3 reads CASSEWVSGEETQYF. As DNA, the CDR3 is TGTGCCAGCAGTGAATGGGTGTCCGGAGAAGAGACCCAGTACTTC.

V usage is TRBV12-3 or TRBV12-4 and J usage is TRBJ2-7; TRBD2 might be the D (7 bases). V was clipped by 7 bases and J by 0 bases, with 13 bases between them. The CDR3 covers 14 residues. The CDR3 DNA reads TGTGCCAGCAAGTCGGGGGGCGCCTCCTACGAGCAGTACTTC. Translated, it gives CASKSGGASYEQYF.

CDR3 amino acids: CASRPRGNNSPLHF. The CDR3 DNA sequence: TGTGCCAGCAGACCCCGGGGTAATAATTCACCCCTCCACTTT. This rearrangement joins TRBV28 to TRBJ1-6; the D is unclear. The CDR3 length is 14 residues. Germline V gene sequence: CDR1 MDHEN, CDR2 SYDVKM. V dropped 6 bases and J dropped 5 bases, with 11 bases sitting between them. Together with reference TRBV28 and TRBJ1-6, the CDR3 gives the full variable domain: DVKVTQSSRYLVKRTGEKVFLECVQDMDHENMFWYRQDPGLGLRLIYFSYDVKMKEKGDIPEGYSVSREKKERFSLILESASTNQTSMYLCASRPRGNNSPLHFGNGTRLTVT.

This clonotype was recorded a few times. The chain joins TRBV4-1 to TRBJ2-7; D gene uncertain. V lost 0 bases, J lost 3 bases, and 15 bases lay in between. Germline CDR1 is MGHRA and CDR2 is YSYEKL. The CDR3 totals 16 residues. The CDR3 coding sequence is TGCGCCAGCAGCCAAGATCCCTACGGTAGGGTCTACGAGCAGTACTTC. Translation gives CASSQDPYGRVYEQYF.

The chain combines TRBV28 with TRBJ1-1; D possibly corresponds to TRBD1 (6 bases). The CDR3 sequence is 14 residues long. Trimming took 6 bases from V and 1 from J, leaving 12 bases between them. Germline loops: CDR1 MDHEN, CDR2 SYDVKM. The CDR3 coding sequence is TGTGCCAGCAGAGAAGACAGGACGAACACTGAAGCTTTCTTT. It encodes CASREDRTNTEAFF. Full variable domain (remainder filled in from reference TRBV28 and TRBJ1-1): DVKVTQSSRYLVKRTGEKVFLECVQDMDHENMFWYRQDPGLGLRLIYFSYDVKMKEKGDIPEGYSVSREKKERFSLILESASTNQTSMYLCASREDRTNTEAFFGQGTRLTVV.

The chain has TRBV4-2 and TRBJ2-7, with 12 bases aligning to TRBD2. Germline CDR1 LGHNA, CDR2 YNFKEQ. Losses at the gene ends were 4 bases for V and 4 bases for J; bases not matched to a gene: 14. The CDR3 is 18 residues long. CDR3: CASSPGTGLAGRVYEQYF. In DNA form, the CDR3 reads TGTGCCAGCAGCCCAGGGACCGGACTAGCGGGACGTGTTTACGAGCAGTACTTC.

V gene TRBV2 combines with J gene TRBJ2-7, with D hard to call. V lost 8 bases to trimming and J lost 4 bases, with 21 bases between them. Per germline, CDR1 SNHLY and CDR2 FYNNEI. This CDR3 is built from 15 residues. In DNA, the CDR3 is TGTGCCAGCTCTCGGTGGGCCGATGCCACATACGAGCAGTACTTC. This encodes CASSRWADATYEQYF.

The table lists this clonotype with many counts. DNA of the CDR3: TGTGCCAGCAGACTCCGACTAGCCAGGCCCGAGCAGTACTTC. It translates to CASRLRLARPEQYF. J is TRBJ2-7 and V is TRBV6-1; the match to TRBD2 covers 7 bases. V was clipped by 6 bases and J by 6 bases; unmatched bases: 11. CDR1 and CDR2 (germline): MNHNS, SASEGT. The CDR3 length is 14 residues.

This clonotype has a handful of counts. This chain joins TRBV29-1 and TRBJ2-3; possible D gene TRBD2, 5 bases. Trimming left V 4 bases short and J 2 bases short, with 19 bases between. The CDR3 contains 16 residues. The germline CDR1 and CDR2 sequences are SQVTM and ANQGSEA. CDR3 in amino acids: CSVVPGMSHFTDTQYF. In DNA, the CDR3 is TGCAGCGTTGTCCCCGGGATGTCCCACTTCACAGATACGCAGTATTTT.

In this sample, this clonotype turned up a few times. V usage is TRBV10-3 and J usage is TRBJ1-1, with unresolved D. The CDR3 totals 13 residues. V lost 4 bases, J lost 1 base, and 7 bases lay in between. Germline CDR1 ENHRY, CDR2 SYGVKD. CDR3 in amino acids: CAISAVENTEAFF. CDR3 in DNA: TGTGCCATCAGTGCCGTGGAGAACACTGAAGCTTTCTTT.